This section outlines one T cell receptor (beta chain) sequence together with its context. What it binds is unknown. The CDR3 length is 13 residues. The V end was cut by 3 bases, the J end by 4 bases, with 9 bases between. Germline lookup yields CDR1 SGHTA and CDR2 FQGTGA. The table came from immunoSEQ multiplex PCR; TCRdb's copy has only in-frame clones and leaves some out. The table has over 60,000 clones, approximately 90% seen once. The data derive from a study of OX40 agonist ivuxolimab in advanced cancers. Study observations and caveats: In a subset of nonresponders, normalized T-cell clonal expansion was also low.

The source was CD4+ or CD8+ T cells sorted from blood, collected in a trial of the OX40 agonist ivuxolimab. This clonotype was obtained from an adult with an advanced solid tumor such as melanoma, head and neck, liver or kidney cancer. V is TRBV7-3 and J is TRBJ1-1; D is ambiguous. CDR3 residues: CASSFGISTEAFF. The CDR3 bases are TGTGCCAGCAGCTTTGGGATCAGCACTGAAGCTTTCTTT.